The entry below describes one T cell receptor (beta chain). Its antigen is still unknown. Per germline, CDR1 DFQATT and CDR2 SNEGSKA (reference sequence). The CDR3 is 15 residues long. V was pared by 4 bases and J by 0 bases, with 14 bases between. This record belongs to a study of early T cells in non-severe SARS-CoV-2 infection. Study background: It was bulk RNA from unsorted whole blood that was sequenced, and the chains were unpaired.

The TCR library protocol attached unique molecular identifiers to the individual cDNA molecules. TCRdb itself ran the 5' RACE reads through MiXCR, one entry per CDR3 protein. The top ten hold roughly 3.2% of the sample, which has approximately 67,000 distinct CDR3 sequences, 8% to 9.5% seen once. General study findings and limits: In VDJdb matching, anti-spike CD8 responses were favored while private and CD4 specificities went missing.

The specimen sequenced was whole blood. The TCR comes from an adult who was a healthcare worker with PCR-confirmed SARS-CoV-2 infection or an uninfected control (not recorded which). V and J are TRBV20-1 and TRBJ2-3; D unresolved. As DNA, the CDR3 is TGCAGTGCTAATACAAGGCAGAGGAGCACAGATACGCAGTATTTT. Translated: CSANTRQRSTDTQYF.